This T cell receptor (beta chain) was found in a study of CD8 T cells in Susac syndrome. After extraction with the RNeasy kit, about 0.5 to 1 ug of the RNA was reverse transcribed using random hexamers. In TCRdb, the immunoSEQ multiplex PCR reads were re-called with MiXCR into one record per CDR3 protein. The table lists about 200,000 distinct CDR3 sequences, about 95% of them singletons, with roughly 0.088% in the top ten. The CDR3 runs 13 residues. Germline V gene sequence: CDR1 SGHNT, CDR2 YYREEE (reference sequence). Trimming left V 0 bases short and J 6 bases short, with 9 bases between. The chain couples TRBV5-4 to TRBJ1-2; tentative D call: TRBD1 (5 bases). This TCR came from a human donor with multiple sclerosis. Sequenced input: CD4+ T cells from PBMCs. In DNA form, the CDR3 reads TGTGCCAGCAGCTTGGTTGGAGGGGATGGCTACACCTTC. Translated: CASSLVGGDGYTF.